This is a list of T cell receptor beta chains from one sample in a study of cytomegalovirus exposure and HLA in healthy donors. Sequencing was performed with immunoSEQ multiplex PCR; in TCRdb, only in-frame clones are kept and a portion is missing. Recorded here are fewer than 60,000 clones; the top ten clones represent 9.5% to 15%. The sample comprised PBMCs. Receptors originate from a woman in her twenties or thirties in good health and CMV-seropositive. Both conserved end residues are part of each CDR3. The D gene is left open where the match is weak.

CDR3 protein: CASSVGDSGGAGTDTQYF; J gene: TRBJ2-3; D gene: TRBD2; V gene: TRBV9
CDR3 protein: CASSSTGGLNTEAFF; J gene: TRBJ1-1; D gene: TRBD1; V gene: TRBV6-5
CDR3 protein: CASSHYYDPEGNEQYF; J gene: TRBJ2-7; D gene: -; V gene: TRBV4-1
CDR3 protein: CASSQVGVSEAFF; J gene: TRBJ1-1; D gene: -; V gene: TRBV4-2
CDR3 protein: CASSLNTGFQETQYF; J gene: TRBJ2-5; D gene: -; V gene: TRBV5-1
CDR3 protein: CASSGNRGLDPFYSNQPQHF; J gene: TRBJ1-5; D gene: TRBD1; V gene: TRBV6-1
CDR3 protein: CAWRGETSNTEDFF; J gene: TRBJ1-1; D gene: -; V gene: TRBV30
CDR3 protein: CASTKPGQNTEAFF; J gene: TRBJ1-1; D gene: -; V gene: TRBV6-5
CDR3 protein: CASSLGPTSSYNEQFF; J gene: TRBJ2-1; D gene: -; V gene: TRBV5-6
CDR3 protein: CATEGPPSDEQYF; J gene: TRBJ2-7; D gene: -; V gene: TRBV6-6
CDR3 protein: CASSHFKVGSGYTF; J gene: TRBJ1-2; D gene: -; V gene: TRBV23-1
CDR3 protein: CASSLGPSGAQSEQYF; J gene: TRBJ2-7; D gene: -; V gene: TRBV13
CDR3 protein: CSVDTLDSNTGELFF; J gene: TRBJ2-2; D gene: -; V gene: TRBV29-1
CDR3 protein: CASSLGPFTGEQYF; J gene: TRBJ2-7; D gene: -; V gene: TRBV7-7
CDR3 protein: CSVTRESGTDTQYF; J gene: TRBJ2-3; D gene: TRBD2; V gene: TRBV29-1
CDR3 protein: CASSLVYKETQYF; J gene: TRBJ2-5; D gene: -; V gene: TRBV6-5
CDR3 protein: CASSLAVGLAGDHTQYF; J gene: TRBJ2-3; D gene: TRBD2; V gene: TRBV11-2
CDR3 protein: CASSTSGNTIYF; J gene: TRBJ1-3; D gene: -; V gene: TRBV19
CDR3 protein: CASSGGQGDDKNIQYF; J gene: TRBJ2-4; D gene: TRBD1; V gene: TRBV9
CDR3 protein: CASSTNRAQETQYF; J gene: TRBJ2-5; D gene: -; V gene: TRBV19
CDR3 protein: CASSISRGGNQPQHF; J gene: TRBJ1-5; D gene: -; V gene: TRBV19
CDR3 protein: CASSVAAGLETQYF; J gene: TRBJ2-5; D gene: -; V gene: TRBV9
CDR3 protein: CASSSGLSSYEQYF; J gene: TRBJ2-7; D gene: TRBD2; V gene: TRBV5-6
CDR3 protein: CASSNPYRDGRRGYTF; J gene: TRBJ1-2; D gene: -; V gene: TRBV7-6
CDR3 protein: CASSGVPFLEAFF; J gene: TRBJ1-1; D gene: -; V gene: TRBV6-1
CDR3 protein: CASSLGGLNYGYTF; J gene: TRBJ1-2; D gene: -; V gene: TRBV7-9
CDR3 protein: CASSGQTGKGYNEQFF; J gene: TRBJ2-1; D gene: TRBD1; V gene: TRBV7-9
CDR3 protein: CASSCPPPREANTGELFF; J gene: TRBJ2-2; D gene: TRBD2; V gene: TRBV5-1
CDR3 protein: CASSLWQGTSPLHF; J gene: TRBJ1-6; D gene: -; V gene: TRBV28
CDR3 protein: CASSLQGQGNTGELFF; J gene: TRBJ2-2; D gene: TRBD1; V gene: TRBV5-1
CDR3 protein: CASSLVPTGEGQIGYTF; J gene: TRBJ1-2; D gene: TRBD1; V gene: TRBV5-1
CDR3 protein: CASSPSGGPYEQYF; J gene: TRBJ2-7; D gene: TRBD2; V gene: TRBV7-7
CDR3 protein: CASSDRAETQYF; J gene: TRBJ2-5; D gene: TRBD1; V gene: TRBV11-3
CDR3 protein: CASSSFGEGNTIYF; J gene: TRBJ1-3; D gene: -; V gene: TRBV28
CDR3 protein: CSVVGTSGRWGNEQFF; J gene: TRBJ2-1; D gene: TRBD2; V gene: TRBV29-1
CDR3 protein: CAWSRHEQYF; J gene: TRBJ2-7; D gene: -; V gene: TRBV30
CDR3 protein: CASSLDQSGAYEQYF; J gene: -; D gene: TRBD2; V gene: TRBV11-2
CDR3 protein: CASSERRGGETQYF; J gene: TRBJ2-5; D gene: -; V gene: TRBV2
CDR3 protein: CASSGTGGNEKLFF; J gene: TRBJ1-4; D gene: TRBD1; V gene: TRBV5-1
CDR3 protein: CASSLASGASGYTF; J gene: TRBJ1-2; D gene: -; V gene: TRBV5-1
CDR3 protein: CASSPYTETQYF; J gene: TRBJ2-5; D gene: -; V gene: TRBV28
CDR3 protein: CASSWGDQPQHF; J gene: TRBJ1-5; D gene: -; V gene: TRBV7-9
CDR3 protein: CASSERTGGGKAFF; J gene: TRBJ1-1; D gene: TRBD1; V gene: TRBV6-1